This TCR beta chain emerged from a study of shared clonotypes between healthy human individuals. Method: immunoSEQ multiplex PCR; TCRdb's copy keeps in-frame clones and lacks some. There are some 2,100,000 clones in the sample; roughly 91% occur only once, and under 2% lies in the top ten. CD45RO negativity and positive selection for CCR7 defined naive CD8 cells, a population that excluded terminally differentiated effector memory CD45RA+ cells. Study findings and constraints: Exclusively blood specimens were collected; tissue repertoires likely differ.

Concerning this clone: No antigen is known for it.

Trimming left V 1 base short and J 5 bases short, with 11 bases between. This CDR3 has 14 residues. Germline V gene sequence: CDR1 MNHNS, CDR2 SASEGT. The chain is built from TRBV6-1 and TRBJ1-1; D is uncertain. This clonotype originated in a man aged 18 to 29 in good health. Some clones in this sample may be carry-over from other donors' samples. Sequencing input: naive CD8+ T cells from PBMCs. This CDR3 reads CASSEGRLMTEAFF. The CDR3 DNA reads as TGTGCCAGCAGTGAAGGCAGGCTGATGACTGAAGCTTTCTTT.